This T cell receptor (beta chain) was found in a study of T cells after yellow fever vaccination. CDR1 is MNHEY, CDR2 SVGAGI, per germline. CDR3 size: 16 residues. V was trimmed by 4 bases and J by 1 base, leaving 14 bases between them. TCRdb reprocessed the 5' RACE reads via MiXCR and lists one record per CDR3 protein. The repertoire holds under 300,000 distinct CDR3 sequences, roughly 6.8% seen once, with roughly 1% in the top ten. In this sample, this clonotype turned up once. This receptor was taken from a man between 25 and 39 years old who received the YFV17D yellow fever vaccine. Specimen: CD4+ T cells sorted from PBMCs, collected on the day of the yellow fever booster vaccination. The V call is TRBV6-5, the J call TRBJ1-5; possible D gene TRBD1, 6 bases. The CDR3 sequence is CASSLGGSRSNQPQHF. CDR3 nucleotides: TGTGCCAGCAGTTTAGGGGGGTCGAGGAGCAATCAGCCCCAGCATTTT.